This T cell receptor (beta chain) was documented in a study of cytomegalovirus exposure and HLA in healthy donors. Overall study findings and caveats: Earlier analysis found most TCR beta V segments productive about 90% or about 30% of the time.

Both 60 Vbeta primers and 13 Jbeta primers went into the PCR. Profiling relied on immunoSEQ multiplex PCR, and the TCRdb table lists in-frame clones only, not all of them. The sample includes 150,000 or so clones, approximately 71% of them seen just once. Comment on this clone: Antigen: not known.

In germline, CDR1 is SNHLY, CDR2 FYNNEI. CDR3 length: 12 residues. The J segment lost 6 bases and the V segment lost 9 bases, leaving 6 bases of the junction unmatched. The chain recombines TRBV2 with TRBJ2-7; the match to TRBD1 covers 9 bases. Sequencing input: PBMCs. The TCR sequence derives from a man aged 25 to 40 in good health and CMV-seropositive. Here the CDR3 DNA reads TGTGCCAGGACGACAGGGGGAGGCGAGCAGTACTTC. It translates to CARTTGGGEQYF.